This T cell receptor beta chain was captured in a study of cytomegalovirus exposure and HLA in healthy donors. Across the study: The same platform was used for the 130 or so validation repertoires as for the roughly 670 first-cohort repertoires, as reported in a later analysis.

Repertoires were generated with immunoSEQ multiplex PCR, while TCRdb's copy carries only in-frame clones and drops some. The data show around 300,000 clones, roughly 90% seen once. Remarks on this clone: What it binds is not known.

Deletions cut 4 bases from V and 3 bases from J, with 12 bases between. The CDR3 length is 14 residues. The germline V gene encodes CDR1 LGHNA and CDR2 YSLEER. Study conclusions and caveats: Many donors shared some public TCRs, even though most TCR sequences were rare. Cytomegalovirus-associated TCR beta chains were listed, numbering approximately 150.

The V gene is TRBV4-3, the J gene TRBJ1-1; D not resolved. This sequence originates from a woman aged 25 to 39 in good health and CMV-seropositive. The sequencing sample was made of PBMCs. CDR3 sequence (DNA): TGCGCCAGCAGCCCCCGGTTGTGGGACACTGAAGCTTTCTTT. It specifies CASSPRLWDTEAFF.